This record covers a single TCR beta chain. The CDR3 extends over 15 amino acids. Trimming took 3 bases from V and 1 from J, leaving 10 bases between them. Germline CDR1 and CDR2: MGHDK and SYGVNS. These data originate in a study of technical replicates of blood from several donors. Sequencing used immunoSEQ multiplex PCR; TCRdb keeps in-frame clones, though not all of them. The sample carries about 83,000 clones, around 96% recorded once. This TCR came from a human donor in good health. Sequenced sample: T cells isolated from PBMCs. The chain joins TRBV25-1 to TRBJ2-1; D may be TRBD1 (6 bases). DNA for the CDR3: TGTGCCAGCAGTGAGGGGACACTATCCTACAATGAGCAGTTCTTC. Its translation is CASSEGTLSYNEQFF.